Each of the 3 T cell receptor beta chains below was sequenced from the same sample in a study of shared clonotypes between healthy human individuals. The assay was immunoSEQ multiplex PCR, and TCRdb's table has in-frame clones only and misses some. In the table there are about 670,000 clones, 55% to 75% of which are singletons. Sequencing was performed on memory CD4+ T cells sorted from blood. Subset indicated: CD45RA-negative fraction. These receptors were collected from a woman in her twenties or thirties in good health.

Only a few counts were recorded for this clone. This sequence joins TRBV10-2 and TRBJ1-1; the D gene is possibly TRBD1 (6 bases). V lost 3 bases and J lost 1, with 9 bases in between. The germline V gene encodes CDR1 WSHSY and CDR2 SAAADI. The CDR3 runs to 14 residues. CDR3 nucleotide sequence: TGCGCCAGCAGTGAAAGGGGGAGGAACACTGAAGCTTTCTTT. It yields the protein CASSERGRNTEAFF.

V and J are TRBV11-1 and TRBJ2-1; 7 nucleotides line up with TRBD2. The V segment lost 0 bases and the J segment 10 bases; nucleotides outside the gene matches: 9. CDR1 and CDR2 (germline): SGHAT, FQDESV (reference sequence). The CDR3 has 15 residues. Here the CDR3 DNA reads TGTGCCAGCAGCTTAGCGGTCGGGAGGAGCTGGGAGCAGTTCTTC. The encoded protein is CASSLAVGRSWEQFF.

The rearrangement uses TRBV28 and TRBJ2-2; D not resolved. The V end was cut by 7 bases, the J end by 6 bases, with 18 bases between. The CDR3 length is 15 residues. From germline, CDR1 is MDHEN and CDR2 SYDVKM. The CDR3 is CASIDPRTTAGELFF. The CDR3 DNA is TGTGCCAGCATTGATCCGAGGACGACGGCCGGGGAGCTGTTTTTT.